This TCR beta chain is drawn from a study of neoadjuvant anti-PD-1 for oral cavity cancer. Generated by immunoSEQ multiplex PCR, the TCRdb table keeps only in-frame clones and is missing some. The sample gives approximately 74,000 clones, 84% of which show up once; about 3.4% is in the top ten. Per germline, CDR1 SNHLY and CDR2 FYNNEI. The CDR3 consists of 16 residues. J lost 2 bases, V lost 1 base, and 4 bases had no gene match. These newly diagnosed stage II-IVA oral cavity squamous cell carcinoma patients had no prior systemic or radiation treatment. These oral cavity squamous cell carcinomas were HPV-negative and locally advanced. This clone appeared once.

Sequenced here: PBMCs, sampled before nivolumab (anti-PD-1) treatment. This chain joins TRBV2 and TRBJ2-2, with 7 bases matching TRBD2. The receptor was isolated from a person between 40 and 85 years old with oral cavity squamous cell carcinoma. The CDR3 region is CASSEVGTINTGELFF. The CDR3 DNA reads TGTGCCAGCAGTGAAGTAGGGACTATTAACACCGGGGAGCTGTTTTTT.